The following is a TCR beta chain sequence with its context. The antigen is unknown. Repertoires were generated with immunoSEQ multiplex PCR, while TCRdb's copy carries only in-frame clones and drops some. The sample lists more than 250,000 clones; 90% to 95% were seen once. This sample is part of a study of T cell responses to AZD1222 COVID-19 vaccine. The V gene's germline CDR1 is MDHEN and CDR2 SYDVKM. This CDR3 has 17 residues. After removal of 4 bases from V and 5 bases from J, the junction contained 6 bases not matched to a gene. Study-wide points: White British ancestry dominated among donors, who included more females, and clonal diversity was possibly underestimated.

Specimen: peripheral blood, collected on day 0 of AZD1222 vaccination. This chain links TRBV28 with TRBJ2-3, with TRBD2 matching 16 bases. This receptor was identified in an adult in good health. The DNA of the CDR3 is TGTGCCAGCAGTTGGGGACTAGCGGGAGGGCCAAGAGATACGCAGTATTTT. It codes for CASSWGLAGGPRDTQYF.